Included here is one T cell receptor (beta chain) sequence, with context. Its antigen is undetermined. Other DNA sequences of this sample code for an identical CDR3. This record belongs to a study of shared clonotypes between healthy human individuals. Overall study results and limits: Tissue TCR repertoires likely differ from these blood-only repertoires.

Libraries were prepared by immunoSEQ multiplex PCR; TCRdb keeps only in-frame clonotypes and omits some of them. The profile shows about 2 million clones, about 95% of them singletons. CD45RO-negative, CCR7-positively selected cells formed the naive CD8 fraction, excluding terminally differentiated effector memory CD45RA+ cells. V lost 4 bases and J lost 3, with 4 bases in between. Germline CDR1 SGDLS, CDR2 YYNGEE. This CDR3 contains 12 residues. This chain links TRBV9 with TRBJ2-2; D is unresolved. The sequenced material came from naive CD8+ T cells sorted from blood. The sequence came from a man in his late teens or twenties in good health. CDR3 residues: CASSPDTGELFF. In DNA form, the CDR3 reads TGTGCCAGCAGCCCGGACACCGGGGAGCTGTTTTTT.